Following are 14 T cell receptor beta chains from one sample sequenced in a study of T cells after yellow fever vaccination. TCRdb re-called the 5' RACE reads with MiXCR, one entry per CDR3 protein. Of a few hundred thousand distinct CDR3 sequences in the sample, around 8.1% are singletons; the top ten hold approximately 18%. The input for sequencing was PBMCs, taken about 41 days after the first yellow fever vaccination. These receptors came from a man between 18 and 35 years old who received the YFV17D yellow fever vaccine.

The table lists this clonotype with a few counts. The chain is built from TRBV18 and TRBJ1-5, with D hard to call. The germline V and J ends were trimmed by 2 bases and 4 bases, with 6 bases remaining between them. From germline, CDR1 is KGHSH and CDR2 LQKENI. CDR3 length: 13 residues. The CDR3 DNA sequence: TGTGCCAGCTCACCAGGGCAGAATCAGCCCCAGCATTTT. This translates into CASSPGQNQPQHF. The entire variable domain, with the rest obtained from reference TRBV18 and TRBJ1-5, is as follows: NAGVMQNPRHLVRRRGQEARLRCSPMKGHSHVYWYRQLPEEGLKFMVYLQKENIIDESGMPKERFSAEFPKEGPSILRIQQVVRGDSAAYFCASSPGQNQPQHFGDGTRLSIL.

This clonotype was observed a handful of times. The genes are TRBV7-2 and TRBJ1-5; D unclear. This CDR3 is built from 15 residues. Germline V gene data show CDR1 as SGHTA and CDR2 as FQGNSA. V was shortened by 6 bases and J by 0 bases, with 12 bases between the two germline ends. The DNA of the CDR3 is TGTGCCAGCAGTTTTGGACCTATTAGCAATCAGCCCCAGCATTTT. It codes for CASSFGPISNQPQHF.

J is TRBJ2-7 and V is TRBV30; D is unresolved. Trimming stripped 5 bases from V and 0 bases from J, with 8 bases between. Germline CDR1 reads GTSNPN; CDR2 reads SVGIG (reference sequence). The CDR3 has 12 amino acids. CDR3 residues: CAWQLASYEQYF. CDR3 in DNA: TGTGCCTGGCAGTTAGCCTCCTACGAGCAGTACTTC.

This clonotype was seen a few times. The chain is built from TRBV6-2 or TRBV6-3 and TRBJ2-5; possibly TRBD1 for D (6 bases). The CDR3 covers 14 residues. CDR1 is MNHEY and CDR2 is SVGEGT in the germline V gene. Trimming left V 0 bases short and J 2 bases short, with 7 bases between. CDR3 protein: CASSYSTGQETQYF. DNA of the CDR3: TGTGCCAGCAGTTACTCGACAGGACAAGAGACCCAGTACTTC.

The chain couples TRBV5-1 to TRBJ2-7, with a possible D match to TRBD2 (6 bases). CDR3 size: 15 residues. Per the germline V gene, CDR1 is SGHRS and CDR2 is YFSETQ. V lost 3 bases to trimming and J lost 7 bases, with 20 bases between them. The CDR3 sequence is CASSSTGTPRREQYF. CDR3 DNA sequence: TGCGCCAGCAGCTCAACCGGGACTCCCCGAAGAGAGCAGTACTTC.

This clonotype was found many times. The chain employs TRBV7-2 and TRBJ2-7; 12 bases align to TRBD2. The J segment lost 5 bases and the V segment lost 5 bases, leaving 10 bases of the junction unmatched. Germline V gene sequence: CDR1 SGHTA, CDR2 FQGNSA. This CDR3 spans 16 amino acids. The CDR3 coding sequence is TGTGCCAGCAGCCGGGTTCTAGCGGGGGGGTCAAACGAGCAGTACTTC. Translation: CASSRVLAGGSNEQYF. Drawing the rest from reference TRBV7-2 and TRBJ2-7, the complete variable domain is GAGVSQSPSNKVTEKGKDVELRCDPISGHTALYWYRQSLGQGLEFLIYFQGNSAPDKSGLPSDRFSAERTGGSVSTLTIQRTQQEDSAVYLCASSRVLAGGSNEQYFGPGTRLTVT.

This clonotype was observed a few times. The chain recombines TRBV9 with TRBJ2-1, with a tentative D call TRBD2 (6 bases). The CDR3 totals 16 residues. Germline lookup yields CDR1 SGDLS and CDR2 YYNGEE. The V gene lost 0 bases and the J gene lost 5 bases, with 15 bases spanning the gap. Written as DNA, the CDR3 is TGTGCCAGCAGCGTAGGCGGACGGGGGACCAACAATGAGCAGTTCTTC. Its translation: CASSVGGRGTNNEQFF.

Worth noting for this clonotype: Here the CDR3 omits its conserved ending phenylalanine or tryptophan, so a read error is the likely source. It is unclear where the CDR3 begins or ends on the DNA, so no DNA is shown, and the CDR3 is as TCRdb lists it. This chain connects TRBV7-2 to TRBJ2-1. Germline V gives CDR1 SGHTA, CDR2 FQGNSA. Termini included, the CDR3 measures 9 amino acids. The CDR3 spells CASSFPDLE.

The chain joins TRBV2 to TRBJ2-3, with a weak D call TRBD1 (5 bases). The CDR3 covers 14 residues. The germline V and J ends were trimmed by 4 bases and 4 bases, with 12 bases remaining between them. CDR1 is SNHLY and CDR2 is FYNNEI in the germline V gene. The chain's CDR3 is CASSGGRAPDTQYF. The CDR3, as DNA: TGTGCCAGCAGTGGGGGCAGGGCCCCAGATACGCAGTATTTT. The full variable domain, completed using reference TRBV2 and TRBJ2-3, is EPEVTQTPSHQVTQMGQEVILRCVPISNHLYFYWYRQILGQKVEFLVSFYNNEISEKSEIFDDQFSVERPDGSNFTLKIRSTKLEDSAMYFCASSGGRAPDTQYFGPGTRLTVL.

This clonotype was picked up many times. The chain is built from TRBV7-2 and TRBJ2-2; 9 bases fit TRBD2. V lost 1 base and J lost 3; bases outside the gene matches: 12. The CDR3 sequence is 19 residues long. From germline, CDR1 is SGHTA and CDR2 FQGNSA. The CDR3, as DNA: TGTGCCAGCAGCTTAGGGCTGCGGGGGGGCGGCCCCCACACCGGGGAGCTGTTTTTT. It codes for CASSLGLRGGGPHTGELFF. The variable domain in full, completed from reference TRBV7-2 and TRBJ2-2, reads GAGVSQSPSNKVTEKGKDVELRCDPISGHTALYWYRQSLGQGLEFLIYFQGNSAPDKSGLPSDRFSAERTGGSVSTLTIQRTQQEDSAVYLCASSLGLRGGGPHTGELFFGEGSRLTVL.

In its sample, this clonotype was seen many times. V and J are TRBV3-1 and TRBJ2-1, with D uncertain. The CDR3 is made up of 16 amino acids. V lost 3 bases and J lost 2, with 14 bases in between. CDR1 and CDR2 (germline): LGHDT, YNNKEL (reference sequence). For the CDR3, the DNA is TGTGCCAGCAGCCATAACCTGAGGCTCGCCTACAATGAGCAGTTCTTC. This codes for CASSHNLRLAYNEQFF.

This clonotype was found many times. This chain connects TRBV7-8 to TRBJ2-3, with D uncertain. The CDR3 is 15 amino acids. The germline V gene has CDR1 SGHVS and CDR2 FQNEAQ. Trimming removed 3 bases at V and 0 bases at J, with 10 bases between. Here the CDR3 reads CASSFSSASTDTQYF. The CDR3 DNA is TGTGCCAGCAGCTTTTCTAGTGCTAGCACAGATACGCAGTATTTT.

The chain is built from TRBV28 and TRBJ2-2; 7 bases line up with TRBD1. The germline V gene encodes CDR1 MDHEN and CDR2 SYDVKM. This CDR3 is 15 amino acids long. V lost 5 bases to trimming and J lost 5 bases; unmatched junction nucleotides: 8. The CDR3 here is CASSRQGRGTGELFF. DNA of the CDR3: TGTGCCAGCAGTAGACAGGGAAGGGGGACCGGGGAGCTGTTTTTT.

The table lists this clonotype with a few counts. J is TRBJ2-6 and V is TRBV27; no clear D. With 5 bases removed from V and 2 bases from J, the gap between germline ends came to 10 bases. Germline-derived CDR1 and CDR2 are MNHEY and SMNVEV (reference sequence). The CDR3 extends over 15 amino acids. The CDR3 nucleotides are TGTGCCAGCAGTCCGGGTGGGCCTGGGGCCAACGTCCTGACTTTC. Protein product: CASSPGGPGANVLTF.